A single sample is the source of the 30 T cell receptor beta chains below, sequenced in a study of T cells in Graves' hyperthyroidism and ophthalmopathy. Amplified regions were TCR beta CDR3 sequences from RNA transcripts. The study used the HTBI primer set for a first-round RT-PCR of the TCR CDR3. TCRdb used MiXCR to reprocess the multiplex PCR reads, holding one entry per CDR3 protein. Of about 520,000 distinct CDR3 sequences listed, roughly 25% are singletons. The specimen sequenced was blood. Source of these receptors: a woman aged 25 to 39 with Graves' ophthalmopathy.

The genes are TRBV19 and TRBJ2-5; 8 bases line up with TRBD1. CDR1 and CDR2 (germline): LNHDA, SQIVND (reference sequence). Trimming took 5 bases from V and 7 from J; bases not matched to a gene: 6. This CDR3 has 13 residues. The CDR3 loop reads CASSRQGFGTQYF. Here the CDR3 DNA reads TGTGCCAGTAGTCGACAGGGGTTTGGGACCCAGTACTTC.

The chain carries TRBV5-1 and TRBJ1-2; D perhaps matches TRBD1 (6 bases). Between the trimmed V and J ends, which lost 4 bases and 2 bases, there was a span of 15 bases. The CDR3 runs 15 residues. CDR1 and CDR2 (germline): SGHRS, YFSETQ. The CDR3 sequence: CASSQRTAFNYGYTF. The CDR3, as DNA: TGCGCCAGCAGCCAGAGGACAGCTTTCAACTATGGCTACACCTTC.

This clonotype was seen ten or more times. The CDR3 DNA follows: TGTGCCAGCAGTGGGGACAGGAGCAATCAGCCCCAGCATTTT. Its translation is CASSGDRSNQPQHF. V usage is TRBV25-1 and J usage is TRBJ1-5, with 8 bases that match TRBD1. Germline V gene data show CDR1 as MGHDK and CDR2 as SYGVNS. The CDR3 covers 14 residues. J lost 1 base, V lost 4 bases, and 0 bases had no gene match.

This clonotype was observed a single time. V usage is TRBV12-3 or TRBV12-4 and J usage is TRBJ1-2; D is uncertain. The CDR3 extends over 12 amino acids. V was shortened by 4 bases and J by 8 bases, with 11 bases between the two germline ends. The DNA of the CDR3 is TGTGCCAGCAGTTCGTCCCCCGGCGGCTACACCTTC. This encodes CASSSSPGGYTF.

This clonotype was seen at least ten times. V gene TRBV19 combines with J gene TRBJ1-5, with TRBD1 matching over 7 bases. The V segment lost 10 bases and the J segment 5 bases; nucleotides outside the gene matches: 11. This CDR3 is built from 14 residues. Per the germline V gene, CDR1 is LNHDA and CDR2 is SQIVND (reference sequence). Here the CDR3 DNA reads TGTGCCACCAAGACAGTGAGGGGGCATCAGCCCCAGCATTTT. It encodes CATKTVRGHQPQHF.

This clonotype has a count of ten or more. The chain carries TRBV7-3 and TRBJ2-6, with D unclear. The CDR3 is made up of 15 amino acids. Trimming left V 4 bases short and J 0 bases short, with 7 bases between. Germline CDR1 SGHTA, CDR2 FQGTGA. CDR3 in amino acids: CASSSQLSGANVLTF. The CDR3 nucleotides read TGTGCCAGCAGCTCCCAGCTCTCTGGGGCCAACGTCCTGACTTTC.

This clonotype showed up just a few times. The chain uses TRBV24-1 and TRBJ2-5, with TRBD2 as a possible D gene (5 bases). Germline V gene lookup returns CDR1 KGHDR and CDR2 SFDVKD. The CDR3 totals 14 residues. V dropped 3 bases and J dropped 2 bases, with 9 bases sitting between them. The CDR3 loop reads CATSDPTSQETQYF. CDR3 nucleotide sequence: TGTGCCACCAGTGATCCCACTAGTCAAGAGACCCAGTACTTC.

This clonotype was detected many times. The CDR3 DNA is TGTGCCAGCAGCTTAAATGGCTTGGGAGGCTATGGCTACACCTTC. Protein product: CASSLNGLGGYGYTF. This chain links TRBV7-3 with TRBJ1-2; no clear D. The germline gives CDR1 SGHTA, CDR2 FQGTGA. Trimming left V 1 base short and J 4 bases short, with 13 bases between. The CDR3 spans 15 residues.

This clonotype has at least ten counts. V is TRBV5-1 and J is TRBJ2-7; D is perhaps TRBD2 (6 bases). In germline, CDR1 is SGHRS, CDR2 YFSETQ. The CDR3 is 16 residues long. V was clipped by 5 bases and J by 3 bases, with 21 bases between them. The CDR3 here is CASRLHSRDFNYEQYF. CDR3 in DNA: TGCGCCAGCAGACTCCACTCGCGGGATTTCAACTACGAGCAGTACTTC.

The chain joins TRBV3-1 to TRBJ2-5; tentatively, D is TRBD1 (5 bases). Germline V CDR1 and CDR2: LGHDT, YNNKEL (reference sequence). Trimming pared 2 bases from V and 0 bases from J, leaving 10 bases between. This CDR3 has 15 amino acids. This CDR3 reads CASSQSTGNQETQYF. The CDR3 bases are TGTGCCAGCAGCCAATCAACAGGAAACCAAGAGACCCAGTACTTC.

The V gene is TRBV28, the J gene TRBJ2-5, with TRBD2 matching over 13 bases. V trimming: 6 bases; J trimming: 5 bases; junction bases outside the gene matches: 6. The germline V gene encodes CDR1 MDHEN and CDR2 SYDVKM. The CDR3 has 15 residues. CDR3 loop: CASRSLAGGLETQYF. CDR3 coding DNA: TGTGCCAGCAGGTCACTAGCGGGGGGGCTGGAGACCCAGTACTTC.

Here the CDR3 reads CASSGLMGHQETQYF. The CDR3 nucleotides read TGCGCCAGCAGCGGCCTAATGGGGCACCAAGAGACCCAGTACTTC. The chain links TRBV5-1 to TRBJ2-5; possible D gene TRBD1, 5 bases. The V gene's germline CDR1 is SGHRS and CDR2 YFSETQ. This CDR3 has 15 residues. V gave up 4 bases and J gave up 0 bases, with 13 bases separating them.

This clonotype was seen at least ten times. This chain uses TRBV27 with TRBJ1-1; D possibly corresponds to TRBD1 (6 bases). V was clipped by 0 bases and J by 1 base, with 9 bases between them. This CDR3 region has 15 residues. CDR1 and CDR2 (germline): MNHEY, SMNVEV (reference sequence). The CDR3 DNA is TGTGCCAGCAGTTTATCGACCAGGGGGAACACTGAAGCTTTCTTT. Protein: CASSLSTRGNTEAFF.

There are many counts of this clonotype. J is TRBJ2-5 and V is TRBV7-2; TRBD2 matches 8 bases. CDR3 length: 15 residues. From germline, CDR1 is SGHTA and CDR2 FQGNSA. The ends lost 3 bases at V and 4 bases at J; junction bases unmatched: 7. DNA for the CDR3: TGTGCCAGCAGCTTTAACGGGAGGGCGGGAGAGACCCAGTACTTC. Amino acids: CASSFNGRAGETQYF.

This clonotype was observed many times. CDR3 sequence reads: CSVEWGNYGYTF. The CDR3 nucleotides are TGCAGCGTTGAATGGGGGAACTATGGCTACACCTTC. The chain links TRBV29-1 to TRBJ1-2, with D possibly TRBD1 on 5 matching bases. This CDR3 contains 12 residues. V lost 2 bases, J lost 2 bases, and 6 bases lay in between. From germline, CDR1 is SQVTM and CDR2 ANQGSEA. Filled out from reference TRBV29-1 and TRBJ1-2, the complete variable domain reads SAVISQKPSRDICQRGTSLTIQCQVDSQVTMMFWYRQQPGQSLTLIATANQGSEATYESGFVIDKFPISRPNLTFSTLTVSNMSPEDSSIYLCSVEWGNYGYTFGSGTRLTVV.

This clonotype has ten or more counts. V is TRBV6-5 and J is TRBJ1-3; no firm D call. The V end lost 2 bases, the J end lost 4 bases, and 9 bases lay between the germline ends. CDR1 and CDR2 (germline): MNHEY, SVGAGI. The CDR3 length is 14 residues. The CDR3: CASSYAVEGNTIYF. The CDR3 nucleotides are TGTGCCAGCAGTTACGCCGTGGAAGGAAACACCATATATTTT.

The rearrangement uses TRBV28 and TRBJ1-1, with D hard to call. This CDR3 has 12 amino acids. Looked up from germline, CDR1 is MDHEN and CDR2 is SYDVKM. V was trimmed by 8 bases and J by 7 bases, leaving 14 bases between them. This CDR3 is CASLNGEFEAFF. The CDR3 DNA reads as TGTGCCAGCTTAAATGGGGAGTTTGAAGCTTTCTTT.

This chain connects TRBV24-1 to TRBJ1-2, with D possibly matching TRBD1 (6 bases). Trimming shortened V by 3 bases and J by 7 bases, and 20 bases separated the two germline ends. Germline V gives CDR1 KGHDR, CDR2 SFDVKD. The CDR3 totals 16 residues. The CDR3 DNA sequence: TGTGCCACCAGTGATCCCAACCCGGGGGCGCGCGGTGGCTACACCTTC. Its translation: CATSDPNPGARGGYTF.

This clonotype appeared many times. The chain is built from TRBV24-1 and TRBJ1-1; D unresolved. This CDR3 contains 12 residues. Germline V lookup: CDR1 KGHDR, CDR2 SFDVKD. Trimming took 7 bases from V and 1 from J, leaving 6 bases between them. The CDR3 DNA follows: TGTGCCACCAGGGCGGGGAACACTGAAGCTTTCTTT. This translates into CATRAGNTEAFF.

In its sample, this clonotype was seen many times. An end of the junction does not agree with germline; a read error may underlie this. The CDR3 sequence: CASTSGQTYTEVFF. The DNA of the CDR3 is TGTGCCAGCACCTCAGGACAGACTTACACTGAAGTTTTCTTT. The gene calls are TRBV6-1 and TRBJ1-1, with a weak D call TRBD1 (6 bases). From germline, CDR1 is MNHNS and CDR2 SASEGT. The CDR3 extends over 14 amino acids.

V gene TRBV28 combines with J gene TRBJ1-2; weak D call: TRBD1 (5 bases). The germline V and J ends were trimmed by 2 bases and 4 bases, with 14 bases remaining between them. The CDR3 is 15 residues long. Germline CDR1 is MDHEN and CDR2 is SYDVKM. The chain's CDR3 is CASSLPPGVGYGYTF. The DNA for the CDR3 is TGTGCCAGCAGTTTACCCCCGGGGGTCGGCTATGGCTACACCTTC.

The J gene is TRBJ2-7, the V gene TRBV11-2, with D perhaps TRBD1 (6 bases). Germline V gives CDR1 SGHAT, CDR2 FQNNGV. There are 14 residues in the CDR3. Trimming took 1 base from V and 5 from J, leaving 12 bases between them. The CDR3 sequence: CASSLVLGADEQYF. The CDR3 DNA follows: TGTGCCAGCAGCTTAGTGCTGGGGGCCGACGAGCAGTACTTC. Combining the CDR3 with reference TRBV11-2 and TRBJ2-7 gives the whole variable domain EAGVAQSPRYKIIEKRQSVAFWCNPISGHATLYWYQQILGQGPKLLIQFQNNGVVDDSQLPKDRFSAERLKGVDSTLKIQPAKLEDSAVYLCASSLVLGADEQYFGPGTRLTVT.

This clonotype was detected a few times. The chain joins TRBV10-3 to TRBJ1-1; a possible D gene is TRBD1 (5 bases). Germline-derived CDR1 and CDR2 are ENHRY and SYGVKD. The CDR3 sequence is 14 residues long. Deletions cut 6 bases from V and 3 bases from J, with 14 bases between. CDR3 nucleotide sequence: TGTGCCATCAGCCAGGGATGGTCGGACACTGAAGCTTTCTTT. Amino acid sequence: CAISQGWSDTEAFF.

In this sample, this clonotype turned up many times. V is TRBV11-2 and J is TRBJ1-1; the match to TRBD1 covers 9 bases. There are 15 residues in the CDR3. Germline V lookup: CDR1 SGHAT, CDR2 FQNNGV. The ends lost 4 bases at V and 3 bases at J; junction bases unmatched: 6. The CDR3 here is CASSSPDRGDTEAFF. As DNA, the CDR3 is TGTGCCAGCAGCTCCCCGGACAGGGGCGACACTGAAGCTTTCTTT. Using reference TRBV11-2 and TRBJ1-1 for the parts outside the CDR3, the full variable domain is EAGVAQSPRYKIIEKRQSVAFWCNPISGHATLYWYQQILGQGPKLLIQFQNNGVVDDSQLPKDRFSAERLKGVDSTLKIQPAKLEDSAVYLCASSSPDRGDTEAFFGQGTRLTVV.

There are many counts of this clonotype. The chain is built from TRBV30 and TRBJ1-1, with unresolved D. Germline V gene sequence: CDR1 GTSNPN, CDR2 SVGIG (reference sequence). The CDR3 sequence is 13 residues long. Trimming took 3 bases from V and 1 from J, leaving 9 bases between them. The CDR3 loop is CAWSEQENTEAFF. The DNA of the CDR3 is TGTGCCTGGAGCGAGCAGGAGAACACTGAAGCTTTCTTT.

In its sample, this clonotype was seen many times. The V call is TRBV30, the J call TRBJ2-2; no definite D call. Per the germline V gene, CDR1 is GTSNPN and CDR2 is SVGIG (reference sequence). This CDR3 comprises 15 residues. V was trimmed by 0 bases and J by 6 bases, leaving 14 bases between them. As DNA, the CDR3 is TGTGCCTGGAGTGTCTTAGGGCCCGCGGCCGGGGAGCTGTTTTTT. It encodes CAWSVLGPAAGELFF.

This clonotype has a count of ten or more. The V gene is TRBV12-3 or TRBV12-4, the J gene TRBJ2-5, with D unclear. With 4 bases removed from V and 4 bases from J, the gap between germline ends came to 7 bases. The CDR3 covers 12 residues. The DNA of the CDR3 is TGTGCCAGCAGTTCAGATTTAGAGACCCAGTACTTC. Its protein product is CASSSDLETQYF.

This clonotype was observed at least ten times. CDR3 sequence: CASSIGGSGYTF. In DNA form, the CDR3 reads TGTGCCAGCAGTATAGGGGGCTCTGGCTACACCTTC. The chain joins TRBV12-3 or TRBV12-4 to TRBJ1-2; 7 bases fit TRBD1. V was pared by 5 bases and J by 7 bases, with 4 bases of the junction left unmatched. The CDR3 loop spans 12 amino acids.

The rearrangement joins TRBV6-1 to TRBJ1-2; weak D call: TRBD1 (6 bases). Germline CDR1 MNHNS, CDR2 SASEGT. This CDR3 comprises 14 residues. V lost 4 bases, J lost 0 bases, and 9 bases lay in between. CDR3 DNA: TGTGCCAGCAGTGTCGGGGGGCCTAACTATGGCTACACCTTC. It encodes CASSVGGPNYGYTF.

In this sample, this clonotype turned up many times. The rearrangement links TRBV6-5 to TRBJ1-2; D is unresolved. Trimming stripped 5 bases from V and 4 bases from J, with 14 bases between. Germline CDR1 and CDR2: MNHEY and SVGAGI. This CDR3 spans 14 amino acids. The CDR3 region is CASSTRRSFYGYTF. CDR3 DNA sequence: TGTGCCAGCAGTACCCGGCGCAGTTTCTATGGCTACACCTTC.